This T cell receptor (beta chain) was retrieved from a study of T-cell reconstitution after alpha-beta-depleted transplantation in children. Findings and caveats of the study: It was newly produced T cells that mostly accounted for T-cell counts and diversity one year after transplant.

This CDR3 is 17 amino acids long. V lost 1 base and J 3 bases, leaving 17 bases between the germline ends. CDR1 is SEHNR and CDR2 is FQNEAQ in the germline V gene (reference sequence). This clonotype was observed a handful of times. The antigen is undetermined. Unique molecular identifiers were incorporated into the prepared TCRbeta library. TCRdb re-derived calls from the PCR reads in MiXCR, one entry per CDR3 protein. The repertoire holds some 460,000 distinct CDR3 sequences, with 16% as singletons. The sample was PBMCs, mostly from graft donor cells, taken 360 days after TCRalphabeta/CD19-depleted stem cell transplant. V gene TRBV7-9 combines with J gene TRBJ2-3; the D gene is possibly TRBD2 (6 bases). This receptor was identified in a boy younger than two who had a stem cell transplant for Wiskott-Aldrich syndrome, so the T cells may come from the graft donor. The CDR3 region is CASSLVLGGAETDTQYF. The DNA for the CDR3 is TGTGCCAGCAGCTTAGTATTAGGCGGGGCCGAGACAGATACGCAGTATTTT.